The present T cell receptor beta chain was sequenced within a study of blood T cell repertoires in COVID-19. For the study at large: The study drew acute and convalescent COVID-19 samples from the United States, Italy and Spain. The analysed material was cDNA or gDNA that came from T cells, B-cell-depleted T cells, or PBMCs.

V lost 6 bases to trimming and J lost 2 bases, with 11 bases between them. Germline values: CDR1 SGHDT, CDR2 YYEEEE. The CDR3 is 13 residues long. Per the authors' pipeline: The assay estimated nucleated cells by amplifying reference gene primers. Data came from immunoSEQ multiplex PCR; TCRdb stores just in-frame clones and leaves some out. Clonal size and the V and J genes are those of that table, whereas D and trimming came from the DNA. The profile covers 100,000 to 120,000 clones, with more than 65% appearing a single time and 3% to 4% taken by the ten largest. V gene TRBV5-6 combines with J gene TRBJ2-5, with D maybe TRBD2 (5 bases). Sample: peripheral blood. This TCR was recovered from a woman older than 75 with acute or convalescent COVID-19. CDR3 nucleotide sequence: TGTGCCAGCACCAGTTCGGGGCAAGAGACCCAGTACTTC. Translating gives CASTSSGQETQYF. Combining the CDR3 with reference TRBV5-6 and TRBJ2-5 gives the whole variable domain DAGVTQSPTHLIKTRGQQVTLRCSPKSGHDTVSWYQQALGQGPQFIFQYYEEEERQRGNFPDRFSGHQFPNYSSELNVNALLLGDSALYLCASTSSGQETQYFGPGTRLLVL.